This TCR beta chain was obtained from a study of blood T cell repertoires in COVID-19. Study summary: Samples came from the United States, Italy and Spain, spanning acute and convalescent COVID-19. In each case, the material was cDNA or gDNA derived from T cells, B-cell-depleted T cells, or PBMCs.

As processed by the authors: Scientists estimated how many nucleated cells there were by amplifying reference gene primers. Using immunoSEQ multiplex PCR, the repertoire was profiled, and TCRdb retains in-frame clones only, with some absent. V and J calls and clone size are copied from that table; D and trimming were computed from the DNA. The data show 90,000 to 100,000 clones, more than 65% seen once. The clonotype comes from a man aged 60 to 75 with acute or convalescent COVID-19. The sequencing input was peripheral blood.

The CDR3 here is CASSLAGQGANTEAFF. The CDR3 region has the DNA TGCGCCAGCAGCTTGGCCGGACAGGGGGCGAACACTGAAGCTTTCTTT. The gene calls are TRBV5-1 and TRBJ1-1; 11 positions agree with TRBD1. Germline CDR1 SGHRS, CDR2 YFSETQ. This CDR3 spans 16 amino acids. The trim removed 0 bases at V and 1 base at J, leaving 2 bases unmatched.